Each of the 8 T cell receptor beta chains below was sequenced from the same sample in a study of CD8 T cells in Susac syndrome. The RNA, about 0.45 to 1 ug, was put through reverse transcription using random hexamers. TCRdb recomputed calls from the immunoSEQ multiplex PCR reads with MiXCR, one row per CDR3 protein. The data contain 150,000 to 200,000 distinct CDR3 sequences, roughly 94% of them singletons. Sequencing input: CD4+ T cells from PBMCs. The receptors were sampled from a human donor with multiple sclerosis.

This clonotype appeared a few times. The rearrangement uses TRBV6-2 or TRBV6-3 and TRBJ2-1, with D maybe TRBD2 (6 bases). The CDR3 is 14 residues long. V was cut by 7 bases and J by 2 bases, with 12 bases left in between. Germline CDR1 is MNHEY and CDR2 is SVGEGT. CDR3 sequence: CASTLASTYNEQFF. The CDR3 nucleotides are TGTGCCAGCACCCTAGCGTCAACCTACAATGAGCAGTTCTTC.

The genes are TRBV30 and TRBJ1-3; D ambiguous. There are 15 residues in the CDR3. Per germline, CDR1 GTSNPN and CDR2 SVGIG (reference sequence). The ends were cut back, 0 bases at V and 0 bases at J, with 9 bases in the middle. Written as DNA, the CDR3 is TGTGCCTGGAGTGTAATTCCAGCCTCTGGAAACACCATATATTTT. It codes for CAWSVIPASGNTIYF.

The CDR3 DNA reads as TGTGCCAGCAGTTCATATGGCTACACCTTC. This encodes CASSSYGYTF. The chain has TRBV28 and TRBJ1-2; D not certain. Germline V gives CDR1 MDHEN, CDR2 SYDVKM. V lost 4 bases to trimming and J lost 5 bases, with 2 bases between them. CDR3 length equals 10 residues.

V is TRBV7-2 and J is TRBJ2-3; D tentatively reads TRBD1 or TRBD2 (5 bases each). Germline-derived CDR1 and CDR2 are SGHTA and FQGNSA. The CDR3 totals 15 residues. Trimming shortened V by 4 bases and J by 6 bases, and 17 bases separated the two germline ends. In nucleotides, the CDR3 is TGTGCCAGCAGCTACTCGGGGCCGCCTTCGGATACGCAGTATTTT. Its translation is CASSYSGPPSDTQYF.

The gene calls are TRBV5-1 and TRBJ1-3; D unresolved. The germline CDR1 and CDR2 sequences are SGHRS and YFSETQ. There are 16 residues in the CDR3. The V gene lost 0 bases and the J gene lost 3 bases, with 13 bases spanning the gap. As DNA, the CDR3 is TGCGCCAGCAGCTTGGGCACTTTCGGGTATGGAAACACCATATATTTT. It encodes CASSLGTFGYGNTIYF. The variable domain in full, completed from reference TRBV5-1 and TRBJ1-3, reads KAGVTQTPRYLIKTRGQQVTLSCSPISGHRSVSWYQQTPGQGLQFLFEYFSETQRNKGNFPGRFSGRQFSNSRSEMNVSTLELGDSALYLCASSLGTFGYGNTIYFGEGSWLTVV.

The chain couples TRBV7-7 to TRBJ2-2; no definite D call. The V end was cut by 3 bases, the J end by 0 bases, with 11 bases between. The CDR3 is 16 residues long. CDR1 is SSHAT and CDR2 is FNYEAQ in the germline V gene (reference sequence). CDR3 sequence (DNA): TGTGCCAGCAGCTTTGGCGTCGGAGCGAACACCGGGGAGCTGTTTTTT. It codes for CASSFGVGANTGELFF.

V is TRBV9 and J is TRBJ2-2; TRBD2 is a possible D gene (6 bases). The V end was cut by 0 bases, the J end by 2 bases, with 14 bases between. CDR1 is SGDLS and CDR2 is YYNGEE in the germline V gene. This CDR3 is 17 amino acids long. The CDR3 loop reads CASSVGLGTANTGELFF. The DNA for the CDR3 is TGTGCCAGCAGCGTAGGTCTCGGGACTGCCAACACCGGGGAGCTGTTTTTT.

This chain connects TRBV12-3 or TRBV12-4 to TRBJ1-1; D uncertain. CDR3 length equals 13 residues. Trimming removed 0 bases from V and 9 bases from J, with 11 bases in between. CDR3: CASSLAGSSQAFF. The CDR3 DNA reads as TGTGCCAGCAGTTTAGCGGGGAGCAGTCAAGCTTTCTTT.